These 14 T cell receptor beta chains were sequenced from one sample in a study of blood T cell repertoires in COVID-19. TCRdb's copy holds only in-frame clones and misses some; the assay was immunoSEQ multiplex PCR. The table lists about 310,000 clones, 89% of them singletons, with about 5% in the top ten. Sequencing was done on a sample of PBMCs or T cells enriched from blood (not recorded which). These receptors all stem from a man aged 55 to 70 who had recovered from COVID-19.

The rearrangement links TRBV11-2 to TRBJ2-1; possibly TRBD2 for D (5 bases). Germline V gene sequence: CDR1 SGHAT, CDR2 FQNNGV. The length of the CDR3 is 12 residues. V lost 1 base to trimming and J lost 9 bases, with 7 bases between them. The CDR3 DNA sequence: TGTGCCAGCAGCTTAGTGGGAGCTGAGCAGTTCTTC. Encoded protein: CASSLVGAEQFF.

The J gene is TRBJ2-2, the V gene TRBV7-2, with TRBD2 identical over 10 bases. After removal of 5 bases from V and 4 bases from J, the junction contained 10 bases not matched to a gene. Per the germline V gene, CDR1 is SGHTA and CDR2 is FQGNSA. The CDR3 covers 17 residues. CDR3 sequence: CASSPPGLASATGELFF. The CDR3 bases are TGTGCCAGCAGCCCCCCGGGACTAGCGTCGGCCACCGGGGAGCTGTTTTTT.

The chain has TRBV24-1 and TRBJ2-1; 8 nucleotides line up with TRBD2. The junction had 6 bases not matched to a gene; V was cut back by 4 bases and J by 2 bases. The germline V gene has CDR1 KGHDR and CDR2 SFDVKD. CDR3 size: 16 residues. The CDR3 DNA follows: TGTGCCACCAGTGACGAAAGCGGGAGAGCCTACAATGAGCAGTTCTTC. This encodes CATSDESGRAYNEQFF.

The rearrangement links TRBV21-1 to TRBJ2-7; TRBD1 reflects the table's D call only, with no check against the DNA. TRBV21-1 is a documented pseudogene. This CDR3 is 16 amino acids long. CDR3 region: CASSFPGQRSHYEQYF. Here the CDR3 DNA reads TGTGCCAGCAGCTTTCCGGGACAAAGGTCCCATTACGAGCAGTACTTC.

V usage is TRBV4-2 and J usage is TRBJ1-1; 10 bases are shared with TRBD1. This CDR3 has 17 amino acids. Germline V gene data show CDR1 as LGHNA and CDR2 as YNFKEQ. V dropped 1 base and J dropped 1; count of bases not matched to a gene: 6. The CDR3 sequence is CASSQGGQGPKNTEAFF. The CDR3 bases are TGTGCCAGCAGCCAAGGGGGACAGGGGCCTAAGAACACTGAAGCTTTCTTT.

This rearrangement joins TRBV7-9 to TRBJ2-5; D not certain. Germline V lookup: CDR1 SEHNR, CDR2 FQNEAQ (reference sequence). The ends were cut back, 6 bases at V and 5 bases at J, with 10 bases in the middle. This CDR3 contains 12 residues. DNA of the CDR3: TGTGCCAGCAGTGACATCGTGGAGACCCAGTACTTC. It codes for CASSDIVETQYF.

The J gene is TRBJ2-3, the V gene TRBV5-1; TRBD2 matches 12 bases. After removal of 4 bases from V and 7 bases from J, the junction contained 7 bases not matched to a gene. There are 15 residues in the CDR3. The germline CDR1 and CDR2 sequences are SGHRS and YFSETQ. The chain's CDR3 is CASSLTSGSPNTQYF. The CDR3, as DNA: TGCGCCAGCAGCCTGACTAGCGGGAGTCCGAATACGCAGTATTTT.

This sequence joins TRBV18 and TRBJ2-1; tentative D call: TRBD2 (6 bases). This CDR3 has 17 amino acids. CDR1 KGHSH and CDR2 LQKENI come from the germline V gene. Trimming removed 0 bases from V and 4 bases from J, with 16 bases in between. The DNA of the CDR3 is TGTGCCAGCTCACCACCGAAGACTACCGGGGGTTACAATGAGCAGTTCTTC. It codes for CASSPPKTTGGYNEQFF.

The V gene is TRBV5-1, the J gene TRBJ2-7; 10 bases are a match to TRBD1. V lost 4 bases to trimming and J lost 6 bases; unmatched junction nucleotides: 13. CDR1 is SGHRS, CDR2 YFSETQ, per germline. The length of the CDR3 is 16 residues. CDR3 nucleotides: TGCGCCAGCAGCCGACAGCCCGGGACAGGGGTTTTCGAGCAGTACTTC. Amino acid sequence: CASSRQPGTGVFEQYF.

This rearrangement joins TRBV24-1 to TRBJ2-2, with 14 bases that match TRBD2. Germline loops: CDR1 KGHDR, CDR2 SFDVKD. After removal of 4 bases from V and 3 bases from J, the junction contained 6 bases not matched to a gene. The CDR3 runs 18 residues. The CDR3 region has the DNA TGTGCCACCAGTGACCCGGGACTAGCGGGAGATCACACCGGGGAGCTGTTTTTT. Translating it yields CATSDPGLAGDHTGELFF.

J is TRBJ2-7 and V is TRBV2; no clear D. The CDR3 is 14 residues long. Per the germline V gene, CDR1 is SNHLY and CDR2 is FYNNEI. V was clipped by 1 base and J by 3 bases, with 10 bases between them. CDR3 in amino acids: CASSEVAGLYEQYF. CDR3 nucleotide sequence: TGTGCCAGCAGTGAAGTGGCAGGCCTCTACGAGCAGTACTTC.

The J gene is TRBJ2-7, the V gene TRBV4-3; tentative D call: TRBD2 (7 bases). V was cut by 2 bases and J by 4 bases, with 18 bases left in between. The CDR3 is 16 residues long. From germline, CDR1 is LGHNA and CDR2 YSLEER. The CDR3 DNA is TGCGCCAGCAGCCAAAGGGGGGGAGGGAGAGCTTACGAGCAGTACTTC. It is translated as CASSQRGGGRAYEQYF.

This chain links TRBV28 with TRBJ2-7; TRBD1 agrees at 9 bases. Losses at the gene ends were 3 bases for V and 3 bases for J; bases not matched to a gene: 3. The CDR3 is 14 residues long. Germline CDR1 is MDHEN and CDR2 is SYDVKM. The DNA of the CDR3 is TGTGCCAGCAGTTTGGGGGGACAGGGCTACGAGCAGTACTTC. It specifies CASSLGGQGYEQYF.

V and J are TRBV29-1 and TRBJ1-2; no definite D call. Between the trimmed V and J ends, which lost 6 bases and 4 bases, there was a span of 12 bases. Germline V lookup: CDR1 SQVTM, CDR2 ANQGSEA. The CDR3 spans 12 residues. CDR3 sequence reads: CSVHPDIYGYTF. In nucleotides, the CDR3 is TGCAGCGTCCACCCCGACATCTATGGCTACACCTTC.